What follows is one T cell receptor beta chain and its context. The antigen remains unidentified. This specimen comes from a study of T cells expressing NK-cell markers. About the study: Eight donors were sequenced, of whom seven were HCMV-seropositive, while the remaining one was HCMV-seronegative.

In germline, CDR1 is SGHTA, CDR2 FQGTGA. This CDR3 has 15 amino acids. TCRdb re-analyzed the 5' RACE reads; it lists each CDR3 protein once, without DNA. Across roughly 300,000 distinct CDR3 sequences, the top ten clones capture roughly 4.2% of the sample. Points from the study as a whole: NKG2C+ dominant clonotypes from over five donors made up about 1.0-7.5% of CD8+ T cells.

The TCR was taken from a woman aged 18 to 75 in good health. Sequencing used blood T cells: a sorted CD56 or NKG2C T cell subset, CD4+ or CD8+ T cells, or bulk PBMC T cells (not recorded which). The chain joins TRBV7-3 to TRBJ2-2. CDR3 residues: CASSLGFANTGELFF.